This entry concerns a single T cell receptor (beta chain). This entry belongs to a study of blood T cell repertoires in COVID-19. At the level of the study: Acute-phase and convalescent COVID-19 samples originated in the United States, Italy and Spain. PBMCs, B-cell-depleted T cells, or T cells provided the cDNA or gDNA that made up the material.

Methods used by the authors: By means of reference gene primer amplification, nucleated cell counts were estimated. The assay was immunoSEQ multiplex PCR, and TCRdb's table has in-frame clones only and misses some. V, J and clone size were drawn from that table, and D and trimming were deduced from the DNA. The sample gives roughly 200,000 clones, about nine tenths of which show up once; over 1.5% is in the top ten. Sequencing was done on a sample of peripheral blood. This sequence was found in a man aged 65-85 years with acute or convalescent COVID-19.

CDR3 sequence reads: CASSLRDRGTEAFF. The CDR3 coding sequence is TGTGCCAGCAGCTTGAGGGACAGGGGCACTGAAGCTTTCTTT. The rearrangement uses TRBV11-2 and TRBJ1-1, with TRBD1 matching over 10 bases. CDR1 is SGHAT and CDR2 is FQNNGV in the germline V gene. The CDR3 has 14 amino acids. V shed 3 bases, J shed 4 bases, and the junction held 2 bases outside the gene matches.